This paragraph reports one T cell receptor (beta chain). These data belong to a study of blood T cell repertoires in COVID-19. About the study: Spain, Italy and the United States supplied samples that represented acute and convalescent COVID-19. T cells, B-cell-depleted T cells, or PBMCs supplied cDNA or gDNA.

As handled by the study authors: It was from reference gene primer amplification that nucleated cell counts were estimated. Some clones are missing from TCRdb's copy, which holds only in-frame ones; the method was immunoSEQ multiplex PCR. D and trimming were read from the DNA, whereas the V and J calls and clone size are those reported in that table. The data contain around 200,000 clones, 80% to 85% of them singletons. The receptor was isolated from a human donor with acute or convalescent COVID-19. The donor label of this sample is uncertain. Sequenced input: peripheral blood.

Here the CDR3 DNA reads TGTGCCAGCAGTTACGCGGGGGGCTCCTACAATGAGCAGTTCTTC. This gives the protein CASSYAGGSYNEQFF. The gene calls are TRBV6-5 and TRBJ2-1, with 8 bases that match TRBD2. This CDR3 spans 15 amino acids. V shed 2 bases, J shed 0 bases, and the junction held 0 bases outside the gene matches. Germline CDR1 MNHEY, CDR2 SVGAGI.